The 19 T cell receptor beta chains below were found in one sample sequenced in a study of stem cell transplantation in POMP-related autoinflammatory disease. Study-level points and caveats: In patients with PRAID, every analyzed T-cell subset tended to show lower diversity and higher clonality. Unique TRB V-J gene pairings were limited in number in patients with PRAID.

These receptors have no identified antigens. The method was immunoSEQ multiplex PCR; TCRdb's version includes in-frame clones alone and lacks a portion of them. The sample holds around 10,000 clones, more than 75% seen once. The source material was CD8+ T cells from PBMCs, sampled before stem cell transplantation. The receptors shown here come from a human donor with POMP-related autoinflammation and immune dysregulation (PRAID).

J is TRBJ1-5 and V is TRBV4-1; D perhaps matches TRBD1 (6 bases). This CDR3 spans 15 amino acids. Trimming removed 2 bases at V and 3 bases at J, with 11 bases between. Germline V gives CDR1 MGHRA, CDR2 YSYEKL. In DNA, the CDR3 is TGCGCCAGCAGCCAATCAGGGGTGGCCAATCAGCCCCAGCATTTT. This gives the protein CASSQSGVANQPQHF.

The gene calls are TRBV6-1 and TRBJ2-1, with D perhaps matching TRBD2 (5 bases). With 5 bases removed from V and 8 bases from J, the gap between germline ends came to 16 bases. The V gene's germline CDR1 is MNHNS and CDR2 SASEGT. This CDR3 region has 14 residues. CDR3: CASSILGAVDEQFF. CDR3 DNA sequence: TGTGCCAGCAGTATTCTTGGAGCGGTAGATGAGCAGTTCTTC.

CDR3 amino acids: CASSTVLAGGWNEQFF. The CDR3, as DNA: TGTGCCAGCAGTACCGTTCTAGCGGGAGGATGGAATGAGCAGTTCTTC. The chain links TRBV27 to TRBJ2-1; the match to TRBD2 covers 11 bases. The germline V gene has CDR1 MNHEY and CDR2 SMNVEV (reference sequence). V dropped 5 bases and J dropped 7; count of bases not matched to a gene: 10. This CDR3 contains 16 residues.

As regards this clone: The same CDR3 arises from other DNA sequences in this sample as well. This rearrangement joins TRBV28 to TRBJ2-7; 10 nucleotides align to TRBD2. CDR1 and CDR2 from the germline V gene are MDHEN and SYDVKM. The CDR3 extends over 13 amino acids. V shed 3 bases, J shed 5 bases, and the junction held 1 base outside the gene matches. This CDR3 is CASSLLAGDEQYF. CDR3 nucleotides: TGTGCCAGCAGTTTGCTAGCGGGAGACGAGCAGTACTTC.

This clone occurred once. This chain connects TRBV27 to TRBJ2-7; 8 bases are a match to TRBD2. The CDR3 length is 15 residues. Trimming took 4 bases from V and 4 from J; bases not matched to a gene: 9. The V gene's germline CDR1 is MNHEY and CDR2 SMNVEV (reference sequence). The CDR3 DNA follows: TGTGCCAGCAGTTCCCCCTTTACTAGCGGATACGAGCAGTACTTC. It codes for CASSSPFTSGYEQYF.

Only one count was recorded for this clone. The genes are TRBV4-1 and TRBJ2-1; TRBD2 matches at 13 bases. Germline CDR1 MGHRA, CDR2 YSYEKL. With 4 bases clipped from V and 4 bases from J, the junction kept 4 bases outside the gene matches. CDR3 length: 16 residues. In nucleotides, the CDR3 is TGCGCCAGCAGCCGCGAGGGACTAGCGGGATACAATGAGCAGTTCTTC. This codes for CASSREGLAGYNEQFF.

This sequence joins TRBV27 and TRBJ1-2, with 7 bases that match TRBD1. V lost 8 bases to trimming and J lost 14 bases; unmatched junction nucleotides: 14. The CDR3 has 12 amino acids. Germline lookup yields CDR1 MNHEY and CDR2 SMNVEV (reference sequence). CDR3 loop: CASAGTADAFTF. As DNA, the CDR3 is TGTGCCAGCGCCGGGACAGCAGATGCTTTTACCTTC.

The chain carries TRBV7-9 and TRBJ2-3, with a tentative D call TRBD1 (6 bases). The CDR3 is 17 residues long. V dropped 5 bases and J dropped 0 bases, with 18 bases sitting between them. CDR1 is SEHNR, CDR2 FQNEAQ, per germline (reference sequence). The CDR3 loop is CASSPTPGTLSTDTQYF. CDR3 DNA: TGTGCCAGCAGCCCTACACCCGGGACATTGAGCACAGATACGCAGTATTTT.

V gene TRBV28 combines with J gene TRBJ2-1; the match to TRBD1 covers 9 bases. CDR3 length: 14 amino acids. V trimming: 6 bases; J trimming: 6 bases; junction bases outside the gene matches: 6. Germline CDR1 MDHEN, CDR2 SYDVKM. CDR3 nucleotide sequence: TGTGCCAGCAGGGGACAGGGTCGACCCAATGAGCAGTTCTTC. Residues: CASRGQGRPNEQFF. Using reference TRBV28 and TRBJ2-1 for the parts outside the CDR3, the full variable domain is DVKVTQSSRYLVKRTGEKVFLECVQDMDHENMFWYRQDPGLGLRLIYFSYDVKMKEKGDIPEGYSVSREKKERFSLILESASTNQTSMYLCASRGQGRPNEQFFGPGTRLTVL.

Comments on this clone: One end of the junction fails to match germline, which may point to a read error. This chain uses TRBV19 with TRBJ1-3; D is unresolved. Germline V gives CDR1 LNHDA, CDR2 SQIVND (reference sequence). There are 12 residues in the CDR3. CDR3 region: CASSIPSPQRHF. For the CDR3, the DNA is TGTGCCAGTAGTATTCCCAGCCCTCAGAGACATTTT.

This clone has more than one count but fewer than ten. The chain recombines TRBV28 with TRBJ1-2, with D uncertain. Germline V gene sequence: CDR1 MDHEN, CDR2 SYDVKM. CDR3 size: 13 residues. V lost 5 bases, J lost 4 bases, and 11 bases lay in between. As DNA, the CDR3 is TGTGCCAGCAGTCTCCTAGGCCGCTATGGCTACACCTTC. Its protein is CASSLLGRYGYTF.

V is TRBV2 and J is TRBJ2-5; D tentatively reads TRBD1 or TRBD2 (5 bases each). CDR1 is SNHLY and CDR2 is FYNNEI in the germline V gene. This CDR3 spans 15 amino acids. V lost 8 bases and J lost 3, with 19 bases in between. The CDR3 loop reads CASDTSGHREETQYF. The CDR3 DNA reads TGTGCCAGCGATACCTCGGGGCATAGGGAAGAGACCCAGTACTTC.

The chain links TRBV9 to TRBJ2-7; 8 bases are a match to TRBD1. Losses at the gene ends were 0 bases for V and 6 bases for J; bases not matched to a gene: 5. The CDR3 covers 14 residues. CDR1 and CDR2 from the germline V gene are SGDLS and YYNGEE. Here the CDR3 DNA reads TGTGCCAGCAGCGTAGTTGGGACAGGCGGCGAGCAGTACTTC. Translation: CASSVVGTGGEQYF.

The rearrangement links TRBV4-1 to TRBJ2-5; 15 bases are shared with TRBD2. The CDR3 is made up of 16 amino acids. Germline CDR1 MGHRA, CDR2 YSYEKL. Trimming removed 1 base from V and 4 bases from J; junction bases left unmatched: 1. The CDR3 sequence is CASSQGTSGRGETQYF. The CDR3 nucleotides read TGCGCCAGCAGCCAAGGGACTAGCGGGAGGGGAGAGACCCAGTACTTC.

For this clone: A read error is likely, as this CDR3 ends without the conserved phenylalanine or tryptophan. V gene TRBV7-6 combines with J gene TRBJ2-7; 9 bases are shared with TRBD1. With 1 base clipped from V and 5 bases from J, the junction kept 6 bases outside the gene matches. This CDR3 comprises 15 residues. Germline-derived CDR1 and CDR2 are SGHVS and FNYEAQ. The CDR3 region is CASSLGGTGRDEQYS. In DNA, the CDR3 is TGTGCCAGCAGCTTAGGCGGGACAGGGAGGGACGAGCAGTACTCC.

This sequence joins TRBV9 and TRBJ2-7, with 11 bases identical to TRBD1. The length of the CDR3 is 15 residues. V lost 4 bases, J lost 5 bases, and 8 bases stayed unmatched. CDR1 and CDR2 from the germline V gene are SGDLS and YYNGEE. The CDR3 here is CASSTPGQGGDEQYF. The DNA of the CDR3 is TGTGCCAGCAGCACGCCGGGACAGGGGGGAGACGAGCAGTACTTC.

The chain combines TRBV28 with TRBJ2-7; 11 nucleotides agree with TRBD1. Germline trimming cut 5 bases from V and 4 bases from J; bases unmatched to any gene: 7. The CDR3 length is 15 residues. Germline V CDR1 and CDR2: MDHEN, SYDVKM. The CDR3 bases are TGTGCCAGCAGTCCGGGGACAGGGGGAATTTACGAGCAGTACTTC. Translated, it gives CASSPGTGGIYEQYF.

This chain connects TRBV30 to TRBJ2-2; D gene ambiguous. Germline lookup yields CDR1 GTSNPN and CDR2 SVGIG (reference sequence). V lost 1 base and J 0 bases, leaving 6 bases between the germline ends. The CDR3 covers 14 residues. CDR3 sequence (DNA): TGTGCCTGGAGTGCTATAGCGAACACCGGGGAGCTGTTTTTT. This sequence encodes CAWSAIANTGELFF.

This sequence joins TRBV11-2 and TRBJ2-7; the D is unclear. The CDR3 is 15 residues long. The ends were cut back, 1 base at V and 2 bases at J, with 12 bases in the middle. CDR1 is SGHAT, CDR2 FQNNGV, per germline. CDR3 protein: CASSLGSVVTYEQYF. The CDR3 DNA sequence: TGTGCCAGCAGCTTAGGATCGGTGGTTACCTACGAGCAGTACTTC.